This TCR beta chain was recorded in a study of T cell responses to AZD1222 COVID-19 vaccine. Profiled with immunoSEQ multiplex PCR; TCRdb holds only in-frame clones, not every one. The sample includes around 67,000 clones, about 83% seen only once; the top ten take about 6.5%. Study-wide points: The study found vaccine-associated CD4 TCRs spanning spike, dominant at 160-218 and 743-854.

This clone was recorded only once. What it binds is not known. Analyses pooled second doses at about 4 or about 12 weeks. The CDR3 loop spans 15 amino acids. CDR1 and CDR2 from the germline V gene are SGHTA and FQGNSA. Trimming at V came to 4 bases and at J to 8 bases, leaving 10 bases not matched to a gene. The chain couples TRBV7-2 to TRBJ2-1; 8 bases are a match to TRBD1. Sequences were derived from peripheral blood, sampled 28 days after the second AZD1222 dose. The origin of this receptor is an adult who received the AZD1222 COVID-19 vaccine. The CDR3 bases are TGTGCCAGCAGCTCCCCCGACAGGGGTTGGGATGAGCAGTTCTTC. This sequence encodes CASSSPDRGWDEQFF.